This entry describes one TCR beta chain. Assay: immunoSEQ multiplex PCR; the TCRdb copy retains only in-frame clones and omits some. This table holds approximately 89,000 clones, approximately 80% found once. The sample belongs to a study of PD-1 blockade in classical Hodgkin lymphoma. Each of the patients experienced relapse following autologous stem cell transplantation, and their brentuximab vedotin exposure differed. Germline V lookup: CDR1 MNHEY, CDR2 SMNVEV (reference sequence). After removal of 6 bases from V and 4 bases from J, the junction contained 9 bases not matched to a gene. CDR3 length equals 15 residues.

The clonotype comes from a human donor with classical Hodgkin lymphoma. This chain uses TRBV27 with TRBJ1-2; TRBD1 aligns across 9 bases. Sequenced material: peripheral blood mononuclear cells (PBMCs), taken at baseline. CDR3: CASRRPGQGGYGYTF. CDR3 coding DNA: TGTGCCAGCAGGCGACCGGGACAGGGCGGCTATGGCTACACCTTC.